The table lists the clone carrying this T cell receptor beta chain with many counts. These data are taken from a study of molecular identifiers for immune sequencing clone quantification. CDR1 and CDR2 from the germline V gene are LNHDA and SQIVND (reference sequence). The ends were cut back, 3 bases at V and 12 bases at J, with 11 bases in the middle. This CDR3 contains 12 residues. TCR libraries were built in bulk with a published protocol and specific TCR primers. TCRdb redid the calling of the PCR reads with MiXCR, one entry per CDR3 protein. The sample holds fewer than 10,000 distinct CDR3 sequences; roughly a fifth are singletons and the top ten take under 1.5%.

The source material was naive CD8+ T cells from blood, with Jurkat cell RNA spiked in. Noted subset: FACS-sorted CD8+CD4-CCR7+CD45RA+ naive T cells. The V gene is TRBV19, the J gene TRBJ1-4; D uncertain. This sequence originates from a human donor in good health. Some libraries in this study had Jurkat cell RNA spiked in. CDR3 in DNA: TGTGCCAGTAGTATTGGCATGTCGGAACTGTTTTTT. The encoded protein is CASSIGMSELFF.